This T cell receptor beta chain was captured in a study of blood T cell repertoires in COVID-19. Overall study context: Donors in the United States, Italy and Spain gave samples during acute or convalescent COVID-19. PBMCs, B-cell-depleted T cells, or T cells provided the cDNA or gDNA that made up the material.

As originally analysed: Amplifying reference gene primers gave estimates of nucleated cell counts. The table came from immunoSEQ multiplex PCR; TCRdb's copy has only in-frame clones and leaves some out. The DNA was the basis for D and trimming; V, J and clone size are from that table. The repertoire includes some 250,000 clones, around 83% of them detected once, and more than 8% sits in the top ten. The CDR3 totals 13 residues. Trimming shortened V by 4 bases and J by 5 bases, and 10 bases separated the two germline ends. CDR1 and CDR2 (germline): KGHDR, SFDVKD. This clonotype originated in a woman of 80 years or more with acute or convalescent COVID-19. The rearrangement joins TRBV24-1 to TRBJ1-2, with TRBD1 as a possible D gene (5 bases). Sequenced material: peripheral blood. As DNA, the CDR3 is TGTGCCACCAGTGAGGAGGGACGGTATGGCTACACCTTC. Its protein is CATSEEGRYGYTF.